This passage covers 29 T cell receptor beta chains from one sample sequenced in a study of shared clonotypes between healthy human individuals. Clones were read by immunoSEQ multiplex PCR, and TCRdb kept only the in-frame ones, dropping some. The sample yields 2,100,000 or so clones, nearly 97% seen once. The sequenced sample consisted of naive CD4+ T cells sorted from blood. The subset denotes: CD45RA+ positively selected. These receptors all stem from a man aged 18 to 30 in good health.

On this clone: Other nucleotide sequences in the sample specify the same CDR3. V is TRBV19 and J is TRBJ1-1; D is undetermined. V gave up 0 bases and J gave up 0 bases, with 5 bases separating them. The germline CDR1 and CDR2 sequences are LNHDA and SQIVND (reference sequence). The CDR3 is 14 residues long. CDR3 nucleotide sequence: TGTGCCAGTAGTATAGAGGGGATGAACACTGAAGCTTTCTTT. This codes for CASSIEGMNTEAFF.

The chain combines TRBV5-1 with TRBJ1-2, with D uncertain. The V and J ends lost 1 base and 0 bases respectively, with 7 bases between them. The CDR3 is made up of 14 amino acids. Germline V gives CDR1 SGHRS, CDR2 YFSETQ. The CDR3 coding sequence is TGCGCCAGCAGCTTGCAGGTAGCTAACTATGGCTACACCTTC. Its protein product is CASSLQVANYGYTF. The full variable domain, with the rest looked up from reference TRBV5-1 and TRBJ1-2, is KAGVTQTPRYLIKTRGQQVTLSCSPISGHRSVSWYQQTPGQGLQFLFEYFSETQRNKGNFPGRFSGRQFSNSRSEMNVSTLELGDSALYLCASSLQVANYGYTFGSGTRLTVV.

The chain carries TRBV11-2 and TRBJ1-2; possible D gene TRBD1, 5 bases. The V end lost 0 bases, the J end lost 6 bases, and 11 bases lay between the germline ends. Germline lookup yields CDR1 SGHAT and CDR2 FQNNGV. CDR3 length: 14 amino acids. The CDR3 loop is CASSLDRQGNGYTF. CDR3 coding DNA: TGTGCCAGCAGCTTAGATCGGCAGGGAAATGGCTACACCTTC.

CDR3 DNA: TGCGCCAGCAGCCCGACAGGGGGTTACACCGGGGAGCTGTTTTTT. It encodes CASSPTGGYTGELFF. The chain has TRBV4-1 and TRBJ2-2; 9 bases are a match to TRBD1. Germline CDR1 reads MGHRA; CDR2 reads YSYEKL. The J segment lost 3 bases and the V segment lost 4 bases, leaving 3 bases of the junction unmatched. The CDR3 spans 15 residues.

This clone appeared a single time. The rearrangement joins TRBV5-1 to TRBJ2-6; 11 nucleotides match TRBD1. The CDR3 runs 20 residues. Losses at the gene ends were 1 base for V and 2 bases for J; bases not matched to a gene: 11. From germline, CDR1 is SGHRS and CDR2 YFSETQ. CDR3 DNA: TGCGCCAGCAGCTTGTGGGGTACCGGACAGGGGGCAACTGGGGCCAACGTCCTGACTTTC. As protein: CASSLWGTGQGATGANVLTF.

The chain combines TRBV7-2 with TRBJ2-7; 8 nucleotides match TRBD2. The V gene end was trimmed by 1 base and the J gene end by 3 bases; junction bases not matched to a gene: 5. The CDR3 has 15 amino acids. Per germline, CDR1 SGHTA and CDR2 FQGNSA. CDR3 sequence (DNA): TGTGCCAGCAGCTTAGAGCGGGGGCTGAACTACGAGCAGTACTTC. Its protein product is CASSLERGLNYEQYF.

Of note for this clone: The same CDR3 can be traced to other DNA sequences in this sample. The chain joins TRBV4-3 to TRBJ1-5; D gene ambiguous. There are 13 residues in the CDR3. Trimming shortened V by 0 bases and J by 4 bases, and 4 bases separated the two germline ends. The germline gives CDR1 LGHNA, CDR2 YSLEER. CDR3 loop: CASSQDRNQPQHF. DNA of the CDR3: TGCGCCAGCAGCCAAGATCGGAATCAGCCCCAGCATTTT.

This clone was picked up one time. The chain combines TRBV15 with TRBJ2-2; D ambiguous. V lost 3 bases, J lost 5 bases, and 10 bases lay in between. The CDR3 runs 14 residues. The germline CDR1 and CDR2 sequences are LNHNV and YYDKDF (reference sequence). CDR3 amino acids: CATSRDSKTGELFF. CDR3 DNA sequence: TGTGCCACCAGCAGGGATAGCAAAACCGGGGAGCTGTTTTTT.

The chain links TRBV7-9 to TRBJ2-1; maybe TRBD2 (7 bases). Germline V gene sequence: CDR1 SEHNR, CDR2 FQNEAQ (reference sequence). This CDR3 is built from 15 residues. V dropped 5 bases and J dropped 7 bases, with 18 bases sitting between them. The CDR3 DNA is TGTGCCAGCAGCCCTGGTCGGGGGGCAGATAATGAGCAGTTCTTC. This sequence encodes CASSPGRGADNEQFF.

The rearrangement uses TRBV7-9 and TRBJ1-6, with 9 bases that match TRBD1. Per the germline V gene, CDR1 is SEHNR and CDR2 is FQNEAQ (reference sequence). After removal of 5 bases from V and 4 bases from J, the junction contained 6 bases not matched to a gene. The CDR3 runs to 16 residues. The CDR3 DNA is TGTGCCAGCAGCCTAGATGGGACAGGGTATAATTCACCCCTCCACTTT. It encodes CASSLDGTGYNSPLHF.

Here the CDR3 DNA reads TGTGCCAGCAGCTCACAGGGTTGGGGCACTGAAGCTTTCTTT. Residues: CASSSQGWGTEAFF. The chain uses TRBV11-2 and TRBJ1-1, with D possibly being TRBD1 (6 bases). CDR1 is SGHAT, CDR2 FQNNGV, per germline. Deletions cut 4 bases from V and 4 bases from J, with 13 bases between. The CDR3 sequence is 14 residues long.

V is TRBV6-5 and J is TRBJ2-7; D possibly corresponds to TRBD2 (6 bases). The germline gives CDR1 MNHEY, CDR2 SVGAGI. This CDR3 has 15 amino acids. Trimming removed 2 bases at V and 4 bases at J, with 15 bases between. The CDR3 coding sequence is TGTGCCAGCAGTTACAAGGGGACTCCCCCATACGAGCAGTACTTC. This encodes CASSYKGTPPYEQYF.

A word on this clone: The sample contains more than one DNA sequence encoding this CDR3. This chain connects TRBV28 to TRBJ1-5; D may be TRBD1 (6 bases). The CDR3 is 14 amino acids. V lost 6 bases to trimming and J lost 2 bases, with 11 bases between them. Germline lookup yields CDR1 MDHEN and CDR2 SYDVKM. The CDR3 sequence is CASRLQGGNQPQHF. For the CDR3, the DNA is TGTGCCAGCAGATTACAGGGAGGCAATCAGCCCCAGCATTTT. Drawing the rest from reference TRBV28 and TRBJ1-5, the complete variable domain is DVKVTQSSRYLVKRTGEKVFLECVQDMDHENMFWYRQDPGLGLRLIYFSYDVKMKEKGDIPEGYSVSREKKERFSLILESASTNQTSMYLCASRLQGGNQPQHFGDGTRLSIL.

The chain has TRBV7-6 and TRBJ2-5, with 11 bases aligning to TRBD2. CDR3 length: 17 residues. The germline V gene encodes CDR1 SGHVS and CDR2 FNYEAQ. J lost 10 bases, V lost 1 base, and 14 bases had no gene match. CDR3 nucleotides: TGTGCCAGCAGCTTAGATCGGGGCGGACTAGCGGGCGGGATCCAGTACTTC. This encodes CASSLDRGGLAGGIQYF.

In regard to this clone: The same CDR3 is also encoded by other DNA sequences in this sample. V gene TRBV5-1 combines with J gene TRBJ1-4; possibly TRBD1 for D (5 bases). The CDR3 is 14 residues long. Trimming removed 8 bases at V and 8 bases at J, with 19 bases between. Germline loops: CDR1 SGHRS, CDR2 YFSETQ. The CDR3 DNA reads as TGCGCCAGTTCCCTAGGATTTCGGGGGGAAAAACTGTTTTTT. Protein sequence: CASSLGFRGEKLFF.

This clone was seen a few times. Other DNA sequences from this sample encode an identical CDR3 as well. This rearrangement joins TRBV19 to TRBJ1-6; TRBD1 aligns across 10 bases. The CDR3 consists of 13 residues. CDR1 is LNHDA, CDR2 SQIVND, per germline (reference sequence). V was pared by 8 bases and J by 7 bases, with 2 bases of the junction left unmatched. The CDR3 region is CASSGQGNSPLHF. Here the CDR3 DNA reads TGTGCCAGTTCGGGACAGGGGAATTCACCCCTCCACTTT.

A remark on this clone: Additional DNA sequences in this sample encode the identical CDR3. The chain joins TRBV7-2 to TRBJ1-1; no clear D gene. Germline lookup yields CDR1 SGHTA and CDR2 FQGNSA. The CDR3 totals 14 residues. Trimming took off 1 base at V and 2 bases at J, with 8 bases between the two ends. The CDR3 reads CASSLVAVNTEAFF. The CDR3 coding sequence is TGTGCCAGCAGCTTAGTGGCTGTAAACACTGAAGCTTTCTTT.

The chain recombines TRBV5-6 with TRBJ1-3; 7 bases map to TRBD1. CDR1 and CDR2 from the germline V gene are SGHDT and YYEEEE. This CDR3 has 14 amino acids. V lost 0 bases, J lost 4 bases, and 1 base stayed unmatched. CDR3 sequence (DNA): TGTGCCAGCAGCTTGGGACAGGGAGGAAACACCATATATTTT. It yields the protein CASSLGQGGNTIYF.

Concerning this clone itself: Other DNA sequences in the same sample also yield this CDR3. The J gene is TRBJ1-5, the V gene TRBV28; 8 nucleotides match TRBD1. J lost 4 bases, V lost 6 bases, and 8 bases had no gene match. Germline-derived CDR1 and CDR2 are MDHEN and SYDVKM. The CDR3 has 15 amino acids. The CDR3 is CASSLTGVGNQPQHF. CDR3 DNA: TGTGCCAGCAGCCTGACAGGGGTCGGGAATCAGCCCCAGCATTTT.

DNA for the CDR3: TGTGCCAGTAGTACGGACAGGGGGGGCAATAGCAATCAGCCCCAGCATTTT. This sequence encodes CASSTDRGGNSNQPQHF. The chain employs TRBV19 and TRBJ1-5; 10 bases match TRBD1. The CDR3 contains 17 residues. Germline V gene sequence: CDR1 LNHDA, CDR2 SQIVND (reference sequence). V trimming: 4 bases; J trimming: 0 bases; junction bases outside the gene matches: 6. The whole variable domain, remainder taken from reference TRBV19 and TRBJ1-5, is DGGITQSPKYLFRKEGQNVTLSCEQNLNHDAMYWYRQDPGQGLRLIYYSQIVNDFQKGDIAEGYSVSREKKESFPLTVTSAQKNPTAFYLCASSTDRGGNSNQPQHFGDGTRLSIL.

This chain connects TRBV5-1 to TRBJ2-3, with 10 bases lining up with TRBD2. V trimming: 6 bases; J trimming: 5 bases; junction bases outside the gene matches: 9. Germline values: CDR1 SGHRS, CDR2 YFSETQ. The length of the CDR3 is 15 residues. The CDR3 bases are TGCGCCAGCACCCATAGCGGGGGGAATGGAGATACGCAGTATTTT. It yields the protein CASTHSGGNGDTQYF. Full variable domain (outside the CDR3, taken from reference TRBV5-1 and TRBJ2-3): KAGVTQTPRYLIKTRGQQVTLSCSPISGHRSVSWYQQTPGQGLQFLFEYFSETQRNKGNFPGRFSGRQFSNSRSEMNVSTLELGDSALYLCASTHSGGNGDTQYFGPGTRLTVL.

The chain couples TRBV7-8 to TRBJ2-3; 9 nucleotides match TRBD2. Germline V gives CDR1 SGHVS, CDR2 FQNEAQ. J lost 0 bases, V lost 5 bases, and 9 bases had no gene match. CDR3 size: 17 residues. The CDR3 protein is CASSPWFSGGSTDTQYF. Here the CDR3 DNA reads TGTGCCAGCAGCCCATGGTTCAGCGGGGGGAGCACAGATACGCAGTATTTT.

This sequence joins TRBV5-6 and TRBJ1-5; 9 bases fit TRBD1. In germline, CDR1 is SGHDT, CDR2 YYEEEE. The CDR3 has 16 amino acids. V shed 0 bases and J 7 bases; nucleotides not matched to a gene: 8. The CDR3: CASSLARSGQGQPQHF. The CDR3 bases are TGTGCCAGCAGCTTGGCCAGGTCGGGACAGGGCCAGCCCCAGCATTTT.

Remarks on this clone: The sample contains more than one DNA sequence encoding this CDR3. This chain uses TRBV10-3 with TRBJ1-2, with D possibly matching TRBD1 (6 bases). The CDR3 runs to 13 residues. Trimming left V 2 bases short and J 4 bases short, with 8 bases between. Germline CDR1 and CDR2: ENHRY and SYGVKD. This chain's CDR3 is CAISEQGSYGYTF. CDR3 coding DNA: TGTGCCATCAGTGAGCAGGGGAGCTATGGCTACACCTTC.

The chain employs TRBV30 and TRBJ1-4, with 7 bases lining up with TRBD1. CDR3 length: 16 amino acids. J gave up 4 bases and V 0 bases, and 8 bases lay outside the gene matches. Germline loops: CDR1 GTSNPN, CDR2 SVGIG (reference sequence). The CDR3 sequence is CAWSVGDRAFNEKLFF. DNA for the CDR3: TGTGCCTGGAGTGTAGGCGACAGGGCCTTTAATGAAAAACTGTTTTTT.

The chain employs TRBV7-2 and TRBJ2-1, with D perhaps given as TRBD1 or TRBD2 (5 bases each). The germline CDR1 and CDR2 sequences are SGHTA and FQGNSA. The V and J ends lost 5 bases and 6 bases respectively, with 11 bases between them. The CDR3 has 13 residues. The CDR3 loop is CASSKRDLNEQFF. For the CDR3, the DNA is TGTGCCAGCAGCAAACGGGACCTCAATGAGCAGTTCTTC.

In this sample, this clone turned up once. The chain uses TRBV4-1 and TRBJ1-4; 11 bases align to TRBD1. The CDR3 length is 17 residues. The germline CDR1 and CDR2 sequences are MGHRA and YSYEKL. The trim removed 3 bases at V and 1 base at J, leaving 4 bases unmatched. The CDR3 DNA reads as TGCGCCAGCAGCCACCCGGGACAGGGGGGAACTAATGAAAAACTGTTTTTT. Translated, it gives CASSHPGQGGTNEKLFF.

About this clone: Other DNA sequences in the same sample also yield this CDR3. The chain links TRBV28 to TRBJ1-5; D is possibly TRBD1 (5 bases). V dropped 2 bases and J dropped 3 bases, with 8 bases sitting between them. CDR3 length: 14 amino acids. CDR1 is MDHEN, CDR2 SYDVKM, per germline. CDR3 DNA sequence: TGTGCCAGCAGTTTAGGGGGGACCAATCAGCCCCAGCATTTT. This codes for CASSLGGTNQPQHF.

On this clone itself: In the same sample, other DNA sequences code for this CDR3. J is TRBJ1-1 and V is TRBV19; no firm D call. The length of the CDR3 is 14 residues. The V gene's germline CDR1 is LNHDA and CDR2 SQIVND (reference sequence). V lost 3 bases, J lost 1 base, and 9 bases lay in between. CDR3 amino acids: CASSIGRTNTEAFF. CDR3 DNA sequence: TGTGCCAGTAGTATCGGGCGGACGAACACTGAAGCTTTCTTT.